A single sample gave rise to the 32 T cell receptor beta chains below, sequenced in a study of a mutant IDH1 vaccine in newly diagnosed glioma. The time point: week 47, end of study. Mutant IDH1 20-mer peptide, at 300 ug, made up each vaccine dose, with topical imiquimod. The table came from immunoSEQ multiplex PCR; TCRdb's copy has only in-frame clones and leaves some out. In the table there are tens of thousands of clones, about 61% of which are singletons. Their cognate antigens are unknown. This specimen was peripheral blood mononuclear cells (PBMCs), taken from a glioma patient whose treatment included an IDH1 peptide vaccine. These receptors were collected from a man between 40 and 49 years old with glioma. Some clones in this sample may be carry-over from other donors' samples.

This chain uses TRBV4-2 with TRBJ2-1; 7 bases map to TRBD1. The V and J ends lost 2 bases and 9 bases, in that order; junction bases with no gene match: 7. Germline V CDR1 and CDR2: LGHNA, YNFKEQ. The CDR3 loop spans 14 amino acids. The CDR3 coding sequence is TGTGCCAGCAGCCAAACTACAGGGGCCATTGAGCAGTTCTTC. It specifies CASSQTTGAIEQFF.

The rearrangement joins TRBV19 to TRBJ1-5; D remains unclear. V lost 9 bases and J lost 5, with 23 bases in between. This CDR3 comprises 16 residues. From germline, CDR1 is LNHDA and CDR2 SQIVND (reference sequence). The CDR3 coding sequence is TGTGCCAGCGCCGGGTCACCTGGGTTTCGGGATCAGCCCCAGCATTTT. Its protein is CASAGSPGFRDQPQHF.

This clone occurred a few times. The chain employs TRBV16 and TRBJ1-5; the match to TRBD1 covers 7 bases. Germline V gives CDR1 KGHSY, CDR2 FQNENV. J lost 6 bases, V lost 6 bases, and 8 bases had no gene match. The CDR3 length is 14 residues. CDR3 sequence (DNA): TGTGCCAGCAGTCGACAGGGATCTGTTCAGCCCCAGCATTTT. Protein: CASSRQGSVQPQHF. Combining the CDR3 with reference TRBV16 and TRBJ1-5 gives the whole variable domain GEEVAQTPKHLVRGEGQKAKLYCAPIKGHSYVFWYQQVLKNEFKFLISFQNENVFDETGMPKERFSAKCLPNSPCSLEIQATKLEDSAVYFCASSRQGSVQPQHFGDGTRLSIL.

This clone occurred once. V is TRBV15 and J is TRBJ1-6; no definite D call. This CDR3 is 14 amino acids long. The V end lost 1 base, the J end lost 5 bases, and 6 bases lay between the germline ends. CDR1 and CDR2 (germline): LNHNV, YYDKDF (reference sequence). Written as DNA, the CDR3 is TGTGCCACCAGCAGAGGTCAGGATAATTCACCCCTCCACTTT. It translates to CATSRGQDNSPLHF.

This clone was counted a few times. V is TRBV11-2 and J is TRBJ2-5, with 9 nucleotides matching TRBD2. Germline assignment: CDR1 SGHAT and CDR2 FQNNGV. The CDR3 extends over 14 amino acids. V gave up 8 bases and J gave up 2 bases; unmatched junction bases: 6. CDR3 residues: CASASGGWQETQYF. The CDR3 region has the DNA TGTGCCAGCGCCAGCGGGGGGTGGCAAGAGACCCAGTACTTC.

The V and J genes are TRBV12-5 and TRBJ1-1; D not certain. The CDR3 covers 14 residues. Germline loops: CDR1 LGHNT, CDR2 FRNRAP. The germline V and J ends were trimmed by 5 bases and 1 base, with 11 bases remaining between them. The CDR3 is CASGVRSGNTEAFF. The DNA of the CDR3 is TGTGCTAGTGGTGTCCGGTCGGGGAACACTGAAGCTTTCTTT.

CDR3: CASSLEGRQPQHF. The DNA for the CDR3 is TGTGCCAGCAGCTTAGAGGGCCGGCAGCCCCAGCATTTT. This chain uses TRBV7-9 with TRBJ1-5; D call uncertain. This CDR3 is 13 amino acids long. V was trimmed by 1 base and J by 7 bases, leaving 8 bases between them. In germline, CDR1 is SEHNR, CDR2 FQNEAQ (reference sequence).

This clone came up once. The chain joins TRBV23-1 to TRBJ2-2, with D uncertain. TRBV23-1 is flagged as an ORF with uncertain function. With 3 bases removed from V and 2 bases from J, the gap between germline ends came to 10 bases. The CDR3 consists of 15 residues. The CDR3 protein is CASSQGKTNTGELFF. The CDR3 DNA reads as TGCGCCAGCAGTCAGGGAAAAACTAACACCGGGGAGCTGTTTTTT.

This sequence joins TRBV5-5 and TRBJ2-7; D possibly uses TRBD1 or TRBD2 (6 bases each). With 0 bases removed from V and 3 bases from J, the gap between germline ends came to 19 bases. CDR3 size: 17 residues. Germline V gives CDR1 SGHKS, CDR2 YYEKEE (reference sequence). The CDR3: CASSLEGGRGRIYEQYF. The CDR3 nucleotides are TGTGCCAGCAGCTTGGAGGGGGGCAGGGGCCGAATCTACGAGCAGTACTTC. The entire variable domain, with the rest obtained from reference TRBV5-5 and TRBJ2-7, is as follows: DAGVTQSPTHLIKTRGQQVTLRCSPISGHKSVSWYQQVLGQGPQFIFQYYEKEERGRGNFPDRFSARQFPNYSSELNVNALLLGDSALYLCASSLEGGRGRIYEQYFGPGTRLTVT.

In DNA, the CDR3 is TGCGCCAGCAGGCAGGCCATCTCCTATAATTCACCCCTCCACTTT. This encodes CASRQAISYNSPLHF. The rearrangement uses TRBV5-1 and TRBJ1-6; no definite D call. The V gene's germline CDR1 is SGHRS and CDR2 YFSETQ. V was cut by 5 bases and J by 0 bases, with 9 bases left in between. There are 15 residues in the CDR3. Based on the CDR3 plus reference TRBV5-1 and TRBJ1-6, the full variable domain is KAGVTQTPRYLIKTRGQQVTLSCSPISGHRSVSWYQQTPGQGLQFLFEYFSETQRNKGNFPGRFSGRQFSNSRSEMNVSTLELGDSALYLCASRQAISYNSPLHFGNGTRLTVT.

J is TRBJ1-1 and V is TRBV19; no firm D call. Germline V gene data show CDR1 as LNHDA and CDR2 as SQIVND (reference sequence). CDR3 length: 12 amino acids. V gave up 9 bases and J gave up 3 bases, with 11 bases separating them. The CDR3 here is CASRAKYTEAFF. The CDR3, as DNA: TGTGCCAGCCGGGCCAAATACACTGAAGCTTTCTTT. The full variable domain, in which reference TRBV19 and TRBJ1-1 provide the parts outside the CDR3, is DGGITQSPKYLFRKEGQNVTLSCEQNLNHDAMYWYRQDPGQGLRLIYYSQIVNDFQKGDIAEGYSVSREKKESFPLTVTSAQKNPTAFYLCASRAKYTEAFFGQGTRLTVV.

This clone has only a few counts. This sequence joins TRBV5-1 and TRBJ2-5, with 9 bases lining up with TRBD2. The CDR3 loop spans 15 amino acids. The V and J ends lost 4 bases and 5 bases, in that order; junction bases with no gene match: 9. The germline V gene encodes CDR1 SGHRS and CDR2 YFSETQ. This CDR3 is CASSPRGGGGETQYF. As DNA, the CDR3 is TGCGCCAGCAGCCCGCGGGGGGGTGGCGGCGAGACCCAGTACTTC.

The genes are TRBV19 and TRBJ1-6; weak D call: TRBD1 (6 bases). The V and J ends lost 4 bases and 9 bases respectively, with 7 bases between them. CDR1 and CDR2 (germline): LNHDA, SQIVND (reference sequence). This CDR3 contains 12 residues. The CDR3 protein is CASSTGVSPLHF. The DNA for the CDR3 is TGTGCCAGTAGTACAGGGGTTTCACCCCTCCACTTT.

The chain carries TRBV9 and TRBJ1-5, with no clear D. Trimming cost V 2 bases and J 11 bases, with 11 bases left between them. The CDR3 totals 12 residues. In germline, CDR1 is SGDLS, CDR2 YYNGEE. CDR3: CASSVHFVAQHF. CDR3 coding DNA: TGTGCCAGCAGCGTTCATTTTGTGGCCCAGCATTTT.

The chain combines TRBV25-1 with TRBJ2-7, with D perhaps matching TRBD2 (6 bases). Trimming removed 8 bases at V and 6 bases at J, with 11 bases between. Germline V gives CDR1 MGHDK, CDR2 SYGVNS. CDR3 length: 11 amino acids. The CDR3: CASGAGGEQYF. Here the CDR3 DNA reads TGTGCCAGCGGCGCCGGGGGCGAGCAGTACTTC.

This rearrangement joins TRBV19 to TRBJ1-2; D remains ambiguous. Germline V gene data show CDR1 as LNHDA and CDR2 as SQIVND (reference sequence). Deletions cut 9 bases from V and 2 bases from J, with 13 bases between. The length of the CDR3 is 13 residues. CDR3 amino acids: CASGLTTNYGYTF. CDR3 coding DNA: TGTGCCAGCGGGCTCACAACCAACTATGGCTACACCTTC. The whole variable domain, remainder taken from reference TRBV19 and TRBJ1-2, is DGGITQSPKYLFRKEGQNVTLSCEQNLNHDAMYWYRQDPGQGLRLIYYSQIVNDFQKGDIAEGYSVSREKKESFPLTVTSAQKNPTAFYLCASGLTTNYGYTFGSGTRLTVV.

The J gene is TRBJ2-5, the V gene TRBV5-8; D possibly matches TRBD1 or TRBD2 (6 bases each). Trimming cost V 4 bases and J 2 bases, with 15 bases left between them. From germline, CDR1 is SGHTS and CDR2 YDEGEE. CDR3 length: 15 residues. The CDR3 sequence is CASSTGTGSQETQYF. In DNA, the CDR3 is TGTGCCAGCAGCACAGGGACTGGGAGTCAAGAGACCCAGTACTTC.

This chain uses TRBV4-2 with TRBJ2-6; perhaps TRBD2 as D (6 bases). Trimming pared 4 bases from V and 3 bases from J, leaving 10 bases between. Germline V lookup: CDR1 LGHNA, CDR2 YNFKEQ. This CDR3 spans 15 amino acids. Here the CDR3 DNA reads TGTGCCAGCAGCCCTCGGGGGAATGGGGCCAACGTCCTGACTTTC. Encoded protein: CASSPRGNGANVLTF.

This clone showed up just a few times. The J gene is TRBJ2-7, the V gene TRBV30; either TRBD1 or TRBD2 may fit D (5 bases each). The V and J ends lost 3 bases and 2 bases respectively, with 14 bases between them. Per germline, CDR1 GTSNPN and CDR2 SVGIG (reference sequence). The CDR3 length is 14 residues. CDR3 DNA sequence: TGTGCCTGGAGGGGACCGGGGAGAACCTACGAGCAGTACTTC. Protein: CAWRGPGRTYEQYF.

This clone appeared once. The V gene is TRBV2, the J gene TRBJ2-1; D is perhaps TRBD1 (6 bases). In germline, CDR1 is SNHLY, CDR2 FYNNEI. The CDR3 runs to 17 residues. Trimming left V 8 bases short and J 8 bases short, with 28 bases between. The CDR3 region is CASSPYRGSPLLHEQFF. CDR3 in DNA: TGTGCCAGCTCCCCTTATAGGGGGAGTCCCCTATTGCATGAGCAGTTCTTC.

The J gene is TRBJ2-3, the V gene TRBV5-1; 7 nucleotides line up with TRBD1. Germline lookup yields CDR1 SGHRS and CDR2 YFSETQ. V gave up 1 base and J gave up 3 bases; unmatched junction bases: 8. The CDR3 runs to 16 residues. CDR3 amino acids: CASSLRRQGGTDTQYF. In DNA, the CDR3 is TGCGCCAGCAGCTTGAGGAGACAGGGTGGGACAGATACGCAGTATTTT.

The chain carries TRBV2 and TRBJ1-5, with unresolved D. The CDR3 totals 18 residues. Germline V gene sequence: CDR1 SNHLY, CDR2 FYNNEI. V lost 0 bases, J lost 2 bases, and 17 bases lay in between. Here the CDR3 DNA reads TGTGCCAGCAGTGAAGCGCTTCTGGGGAGAATGGGCAATCAGCCCCAGCATTTT. As protein: CASSEALLGRMGNQPQHF.

This clone was found once. This chain joins TRBV19 and TRBJ1-1; possibly TRBD1 for D (6 bases). The V end was cut by 1 base, the J end by 2 bases, with 14 bases between. In germline, CDR1 is LNHDA, CDR2 SQIVND (reference sequence). This CDR3 contains 16 residues. CDR3 in amino acids: CASSIAPGGLNTEAFF. CDR3 in DNA: TGTGCCAGTAGTATAGCCCCGGGGGGGCTCAACACTGAAGCTTTCTTT.

For the CDR3, the DNA is TGTGCCAGCAGCCCGGATTGGAGCGGGGGGGCCGAAGAGACCCAGTACTTC. Translation: CASSPDWSGGAEETQYF. This sequence joins TRBV5-6 and TRBJ2-5; 10 bases are shared with TRBD2. CDR1 SGHDT and CDR2 YYEEEE come from the germline V gene. V shed 4 bases, J shed 3 bases, and the junction held 12 bases outside the gene matches. This CDR3 has 17 amino acids.

This chain links TRBV30 with TRBJ1-2; no clear D. The CDR3 loop spans 11 amino acids. The germline V and J ends were trimmed by 8 bases and 0 bases, with 7 bases remaining between them. From germline, CDR1 is GTSNPN and CDR2 SVGIG (reference sequence). The CDR3 spells CAGGANYGYTF. DNA for the CDR3: TGTGCCGGAGGAGCTAACTATGGCTACACCTTC. The full variable domain, with the rest looked up from reference TRBV30 and TRBJ1-2, is SQTIHQWPATLVQPVGSPLSLECTVEGTSNPNLYWYRQAAGRGLQLLFYSVGIGQISSEVPQNLSASRPQDRQFILSSKKLLLSDSGFYLCAGGANYGYTFGSGTRLTVV.

This clone showed up just a few times. The chain links TRBV7-9 to TRBJ2-7, with 9 bases that match TRBD1. This CDR3 has 15 residues. V dropped 4 bases and J dropped 2; count of bases not matched to a gene: 6. In germline, CDR1 is SEHNR, CDR2 FQNEAQ (reference sequence). CDR3 sequence reads: CASSSPGTGTYEQYF. In DNA form, the CDR3 reads TGTGCCAGCAGCTCTCCCGGGACAGGGACCTACGAGCAGTACTTC. The entire variable domain, with the rest obtained from reference TRBV7-9 and TRBJ2-7, is as follows: DTGVSQNPRHKITKRGQNVTFRCDPISEHNRLYWYRQTLGQGPEFLTYFQNEAQLEKSRLLSDRFSAERPKGSFSTLEIQRTEQGDSAMYLCASSSPGTGTYEQYFGPGTRLTVT.

This rearrangement joins TRBV6-5 to TRBJ1-4, with 7 bases lining up with TRBD1. CDR1 and CDR2 (germline): MNHEY, SVGAGI. This CDR3 has 15 residues. The V gene end was trimmed by 2 bases and the J gene end by 8 bases; junction bases not matched to a gene: 8. The CDR3 DNA reads as TGTGCCAGCAGTTACGATTGGGGACAGAGGGAAAAACTGTTTTTT. It is translated as CASSYDWGQREKLFF.

This clone was recorded only once. The chain employs TRBV4-1 and TRBJ1-2, with D possibly TRBD1 on 6 matching bases. The CDR3 has 16 residues. CDR1 is MGHRA and CDR2 is YSYEKL in the germline V gene. With 1 base removed from V and 8 bases from J, the gap between germline ends came to 20 bases. For the CDR3, the DNA is TGCGCCAGCAGCCAAGGCGGGGACATTCTGGGGGGCGGCTACACCTTC. Amino acids: CASSQGGDILGGGYTF.

The chain links TRBV6-6 to TRBJ2-1, with D unclear. Germline V gives CDR1 MNHNY, CDR2 SVGAGI (reference sequence). V was shortened by 5 bases and J by 6 bases, with 20 bases between the two germline ends. This CDR3 has 16 residues. As DNA, the CDR3 is TGTGCCAGCAGTACCTCCGACGGTGGCCGCGGCAATGAGCAGTTCTTC. Translating it yields CASSTSDGGRGNEQFF.

The rearrangement joins TRBV7-8 to TRBJ1-5; 9 positions agree with TRBD1. Germline V lookup: CDR1 SGHVS, CDR2 FQNEAQ. V trimming: 5 bases; J trimming: 6 bases; junction bases outside the gene matches: 8. This CDR3 contains 15 residues. The CDR3 sequence is CASSVQGAQGQPQHF. The CDR3 region has the DNA TGTGCCAGCAGCGTACAGGGGGCGCAGGGTCAGCCCCAGCATTTT.

The chain employs TRBV5-1 and TRBJ1-6; D is unresolved. V lost 5 bases, J lost 7 bases, and 19 bases lay in between. Germline CDR1 SGHRS, CDR2 YFSETQ. The CDR3 loop spans 16 amino acids. CDR3 in amino acids: CASRAAAFQENSPLHF. In DNA, the CDR3 is TGCGCCAGCAGGGCTGCGGCATTCCAGGAGAATTCACCCCTCCACTTT.

The V and J genes are TRBV18 and TRBJ2-3; D is possibly TRBD1 or TRBD2 (7 bases each). CDR1 is KGHSH, CDR2 LQKENI, per germline. V lost 1 base and J 15 bases, leaving 14 bases between the germline ends. CDR3 length equals 12 residues. The CDR3 DNA is TGTGCCAGCTCACCACGGGAGGGACAGTACTATTTT. It encodes CASSPREGQYYF.